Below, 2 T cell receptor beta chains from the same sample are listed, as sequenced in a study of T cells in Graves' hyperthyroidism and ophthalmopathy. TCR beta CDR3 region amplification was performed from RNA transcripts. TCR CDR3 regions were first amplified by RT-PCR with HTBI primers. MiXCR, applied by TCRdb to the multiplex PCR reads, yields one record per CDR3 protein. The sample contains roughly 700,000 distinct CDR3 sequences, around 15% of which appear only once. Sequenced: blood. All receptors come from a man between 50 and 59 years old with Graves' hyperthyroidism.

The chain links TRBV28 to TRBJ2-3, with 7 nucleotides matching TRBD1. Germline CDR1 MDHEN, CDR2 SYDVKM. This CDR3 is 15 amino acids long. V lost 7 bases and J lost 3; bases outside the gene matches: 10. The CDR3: CASTSDRDLTDTQYF. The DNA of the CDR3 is TGTGCCAGCACCTCCGACAGGGACCTAACAGATACGCAGTATTTT.

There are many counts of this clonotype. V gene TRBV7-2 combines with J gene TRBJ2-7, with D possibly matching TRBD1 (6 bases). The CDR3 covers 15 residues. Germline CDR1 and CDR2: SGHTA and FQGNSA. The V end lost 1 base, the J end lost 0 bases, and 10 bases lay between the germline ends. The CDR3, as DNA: TGTGCCAGCAGCTTAGGGCGACAGGTCTCCTACGAGCAGTACTTC. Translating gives CASSLGRQVSYEQYF.